This record concerns one TCR beta chain sequence. This clonotype came up many times. Its antigen is still unknown. Base qualities are missing; no much larger clone stands one base away. The CDR1 and CDR2 encoded by the germline V gene (reference sequence) are PRHDT and FYEKMQ. Trimming costs V 1 base and J 0 bases, and their ends lie 4 bases apart. The CDR3 spans 13 residues, from the cysteine through the phenylalanine. Only the CDR3 DNA is retained, 39 bases long and in frame from the first base. The data belong to a study of T cells in Graves' hyperthyroidism and ophthalmopathy (dated by TCRdb to about 2019). Notes on the research overall: Peripheral blood samples were taken at initial diagnosis, before any treatment was given. To identify TCR V-J signatures that set the groups apart, the researchers used a discovery cohort of about a hundred patients, made up of around 40 with Graves' ophthalmopathy and about 60 with stable Graves' hyperthyroidism. Prospective prediction of ophthalmopathy was tested in an independent validation cohort consisting of roughly 19 hyperthyroidism patients and approximately 16 patients who later progressed to ophthalmopathy. The roughly 94 discovery patients were randomly divided into training and test sets at a 7:3 ratio. In addition, the study compared T-cell repertoires in thyroid tissue and in blood from roughly six Graves' hyperthyroidism patients. After blood sampling, hyperthyroidism patients were treated with methimazole at a starting dose of 30 mg daily, and ophthalmopathy patients were treated with high-dose intravenous methylprednisolone. According to the paper, TCR Vbeta CDR3 sequencing was carried out on over 130 peripheral blood samples, which came from under 50 ophthalmopathy, approximately 78 hyperthyroidism and approximately 17 progressor patients. Summary of the overall study and its limitations: Ophthalmopathy was separated from stable hyperthyroidism by a 13 V-J signature model, with approximately 89% sensitivity and about 81% specificity obtained in cross-validation and 80%/75% obtained in testing. In validation, progression to ophthalmopathy was predicted by the model with about 70% sensitivity and around 76% specificity, a median of approximately 6.5 months before onset. Sample size was not statistically predetermined, and investigators were not blinded to group allocation. Most expanded thyroid clonotypes (frequency above 0.001) were also detected in blood, suggesting blood repertoires may reflect thyroid immune responses.

Amplification of TCR beta CDR3 regions was carried out from RNA transcripts. The TCR CDR3 was subjected to a first round of RT-PCR using the HTBI primer set and the Qiagen OneStep RT-PCR kit. Libraries were constructed in a second round of multiplex PCR, after which size selection and purification were performed. Sequencing of the libraries was done on an Illumina HiSeq2000 using paired-end 100 bp reads. Concerning the study's data processing: SOAPnuke was used to process the raw data, throwing out any read that contained adapters or uncalled bases, had a mean Phred below 15, or lacked an exact constant-primer or identifier match. High-quality paired reads were merged with COPE v1.2.5, and unique nucleotide sequences were defined as clonotypes. MiTCR v1.1 was used to align the clonotypes against IMGT TRBV, TRBD and TRBJ reference segments. Only V-J combinations with frequency above 0.0001, covering 99.2% of repertoires, were analysed. A TCS score was defined as the ratio between F50 (clonal expansion) and ExV (chaos), using BLOSUM62-based TCRdist between CDR3 peptides within each V-J. Welch's t-statistics and random forest reduced approximately 520 V-J features to under 15, which were used in a naive Bayes classifier (R e1071). The raw public data were reprocessed by TCRdb itself: fastp quality trimming at Q25, MiXCR clonotype calling, in-frame beta chains only. Each CDR3 protein gets just one entry, which takes the most common genes and DNA from the rows behind it. Here the V and J calls rest on TCRdb's processing, not on the authors' analysis. Across this sample there are some 370,000 distinct CDR3 sequences, with about a sixth seen only once. The ten largest make up around 35% of the sample.

Hyperthyroidism patients were newly diagnosed, had a disease duration of under 2 months, and were aged 18 to 65 years. Patients with uncontrolled infections, other autoimmune diseases, pregnancy or lactation were excluded. Diagnoses were based on clinical symptoms, serum thyroxine and TRAb, thyroid ultrasound and orbital computed tomography. For progressor patients, blood was drawn at the first diagnosis of hyperthyroidism, before any ophthalmopathy symptoms had appeared. Ficoll-Paque density gradient centrifugation was used to isolate PBMCs from around 10 ml of fresh peripheral blood. Patients classed as progressors first received a Graves' hyperthyroidism diagnosis and then went on to develop ophthalmopathy during follow-up. Total RNA was extracted using Trizol reagent, and RNA quality was assessed on an Agilent 2100 Bioanalyzer.

This clonotype was sampled from a woman in her twenties or thirties with Graves' hyperthyroidism that later progressed to Graves' ophthalmopathy. The sequenced material came from blood. The V gene is TRBV13 and the J gene is TRBJ2-7, with the D gene not clear enough to name. The DNA sequence reads TGTGCCAGCAGCTTAGAGAACTCCTACGAGCAGTACTTC. This sequence encodes CASSLENSYEQYF.